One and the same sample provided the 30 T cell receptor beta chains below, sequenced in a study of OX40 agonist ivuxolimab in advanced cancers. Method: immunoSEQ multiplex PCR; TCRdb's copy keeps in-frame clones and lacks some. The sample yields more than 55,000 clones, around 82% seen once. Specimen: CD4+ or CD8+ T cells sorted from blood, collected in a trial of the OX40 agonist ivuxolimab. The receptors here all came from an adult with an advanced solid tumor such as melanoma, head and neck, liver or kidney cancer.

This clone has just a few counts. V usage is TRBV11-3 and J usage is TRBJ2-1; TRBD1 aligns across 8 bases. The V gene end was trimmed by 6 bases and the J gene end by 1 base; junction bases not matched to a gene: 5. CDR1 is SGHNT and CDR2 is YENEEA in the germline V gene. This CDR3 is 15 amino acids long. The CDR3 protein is CASSSGGRSYNEQFF. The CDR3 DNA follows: TGTGCCAGCAGTTCAGGGGGCAGATCCTACAATGAGCAGTTCTTC.

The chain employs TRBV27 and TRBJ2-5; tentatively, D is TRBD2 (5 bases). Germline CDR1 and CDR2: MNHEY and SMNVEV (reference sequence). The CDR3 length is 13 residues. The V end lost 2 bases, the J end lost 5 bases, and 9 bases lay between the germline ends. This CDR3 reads CASSLGRGETQYF. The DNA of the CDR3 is TGTGCCAGCAGTTTAGGGAGAGGGGAGACCCAGTACTTC.

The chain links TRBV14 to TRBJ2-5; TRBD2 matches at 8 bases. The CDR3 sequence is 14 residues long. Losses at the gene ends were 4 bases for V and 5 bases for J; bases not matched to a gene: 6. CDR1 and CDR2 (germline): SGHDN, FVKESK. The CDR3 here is CASSLRGGRETQYF. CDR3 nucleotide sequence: TGTGCCAGCAGCCTCCGGGGGGGCCGCGAGACCCAGTACTTC.

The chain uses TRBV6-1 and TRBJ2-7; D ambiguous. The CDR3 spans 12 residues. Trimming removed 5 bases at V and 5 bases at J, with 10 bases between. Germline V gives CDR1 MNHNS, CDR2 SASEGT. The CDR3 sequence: CASSTRWNEQYF. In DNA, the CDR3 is TGTGCCAGCAGTACTCGGTGGAACGAGCAGTACTTC.

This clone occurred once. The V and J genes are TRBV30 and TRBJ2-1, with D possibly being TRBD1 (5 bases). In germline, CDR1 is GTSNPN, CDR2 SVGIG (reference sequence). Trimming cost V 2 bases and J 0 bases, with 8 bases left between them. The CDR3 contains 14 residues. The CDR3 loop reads CAWSSRASYNEQFF. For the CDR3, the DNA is TGTGCCTGGAGTTCCAGGGCCTCCTACAATGAGCAGTTCTTC.

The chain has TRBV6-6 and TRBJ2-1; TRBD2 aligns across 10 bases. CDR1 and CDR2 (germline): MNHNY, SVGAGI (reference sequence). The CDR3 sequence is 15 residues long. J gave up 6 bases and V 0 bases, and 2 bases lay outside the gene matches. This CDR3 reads CASSYSSSGGNEQFF. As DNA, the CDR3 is TGTGCCAGCAGTTACTCATCTAGCGGGGGCAATGAGCAGTTCTTC.

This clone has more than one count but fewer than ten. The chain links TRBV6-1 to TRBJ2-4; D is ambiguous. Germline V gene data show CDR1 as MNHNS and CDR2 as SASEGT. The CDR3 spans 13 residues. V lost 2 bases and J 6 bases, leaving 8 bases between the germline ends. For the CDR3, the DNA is TGTGCCAGCAGTGAACAGAACAGAAACATTCAGTACTTC. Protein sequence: CASSEQNRNIQYF.

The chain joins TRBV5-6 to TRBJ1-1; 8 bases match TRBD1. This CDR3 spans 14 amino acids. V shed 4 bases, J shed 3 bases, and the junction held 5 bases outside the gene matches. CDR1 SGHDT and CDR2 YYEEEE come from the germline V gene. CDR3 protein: CASSGTGGDTEAFF. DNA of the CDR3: TGTGCCAGCAGCGGAACAGGGGGGGACACTGAAGCTTTCTTT. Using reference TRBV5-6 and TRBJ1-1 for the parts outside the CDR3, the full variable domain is DAGVTQSPTHLIKTRGQQVTLRCSPKSGHDTVSWYQQALGQGPQFIFQYYEEEERQRGNFPDRFSGHQFPNYSSELNVNALLLGDSALYLCASSGTGGDTEAFFGQGTRLTVV.

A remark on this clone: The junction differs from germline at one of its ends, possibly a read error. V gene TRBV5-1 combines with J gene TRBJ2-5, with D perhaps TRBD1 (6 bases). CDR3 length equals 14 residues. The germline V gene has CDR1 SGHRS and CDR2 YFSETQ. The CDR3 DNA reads TGCGCCAGCAGCATACAGGGCCAACATGAGAACCAGTACTTC. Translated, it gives CASSIQGQHENQYF.

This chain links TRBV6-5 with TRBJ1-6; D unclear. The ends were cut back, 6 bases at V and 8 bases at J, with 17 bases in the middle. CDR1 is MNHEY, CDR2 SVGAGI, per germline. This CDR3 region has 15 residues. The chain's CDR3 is CASRPRPRGDSPLHF. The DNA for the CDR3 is TGTGCCAGCAGACCCCGGCCAAGAGGAGATTCACCCCTCCACTTT.

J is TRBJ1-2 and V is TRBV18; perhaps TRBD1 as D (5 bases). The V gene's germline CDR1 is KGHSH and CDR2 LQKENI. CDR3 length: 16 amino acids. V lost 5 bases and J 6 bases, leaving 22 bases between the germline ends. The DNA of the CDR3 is TGTGCCAGCTCAAATAACGCGGGGCTGGGATATGATGGCTACACCTTC. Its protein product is CASSNNAGLGYDGYTF.

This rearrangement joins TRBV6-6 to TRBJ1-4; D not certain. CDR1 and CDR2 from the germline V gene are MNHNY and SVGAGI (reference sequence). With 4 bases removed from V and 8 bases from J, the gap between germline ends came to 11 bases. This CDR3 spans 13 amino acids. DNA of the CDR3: TGTGCCAGCAGTTGGTCGGGCCCCGAAAAACTGTTTTTT. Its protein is CASSWSGPEKLFF.

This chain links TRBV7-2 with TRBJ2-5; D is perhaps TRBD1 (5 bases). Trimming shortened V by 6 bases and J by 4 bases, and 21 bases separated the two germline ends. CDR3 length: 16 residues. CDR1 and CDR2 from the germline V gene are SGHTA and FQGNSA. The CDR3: CASSLNASPGLETQYF. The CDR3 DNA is TGTGCCAGCAGTCTAAATGCGTCCCCAGGGCTAGAGACCCAGTACTTC.

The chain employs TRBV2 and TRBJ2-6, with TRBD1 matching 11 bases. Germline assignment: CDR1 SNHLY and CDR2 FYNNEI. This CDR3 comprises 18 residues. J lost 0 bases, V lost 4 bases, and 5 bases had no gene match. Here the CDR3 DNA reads TGTGCCAGCAGTGTAGGGACAGGGGGGGTCTCTGGGGCCAACGTCCTGACTTTC. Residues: CASSVGTGGVSGANVLTF.

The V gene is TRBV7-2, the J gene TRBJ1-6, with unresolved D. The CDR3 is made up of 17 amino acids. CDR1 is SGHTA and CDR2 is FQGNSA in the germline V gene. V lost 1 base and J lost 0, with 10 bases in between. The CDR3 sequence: CASSLELVSSYNSPLHF. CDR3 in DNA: TGTGCCAGCAGCTTAGAGTTGGTGAGCTCCTATAATTCACCCCTCCACTTT.

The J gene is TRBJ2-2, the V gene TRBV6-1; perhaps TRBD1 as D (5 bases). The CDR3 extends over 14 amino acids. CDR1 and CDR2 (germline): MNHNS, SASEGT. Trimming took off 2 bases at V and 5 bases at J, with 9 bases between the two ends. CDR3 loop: CASSERQTTGELFF. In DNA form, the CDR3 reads TGTGCCAGCAGTGAACGACAGACGACCGGGGAGCTGTTTTTT.

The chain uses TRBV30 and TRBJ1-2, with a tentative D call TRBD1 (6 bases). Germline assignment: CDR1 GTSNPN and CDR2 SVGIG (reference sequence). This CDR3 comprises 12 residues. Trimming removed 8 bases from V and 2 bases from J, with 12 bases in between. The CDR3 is CAVQGFNYGYTF. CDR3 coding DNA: TGTGCCGTACAGGGTTTCAACTATGGCTACACCTTC.

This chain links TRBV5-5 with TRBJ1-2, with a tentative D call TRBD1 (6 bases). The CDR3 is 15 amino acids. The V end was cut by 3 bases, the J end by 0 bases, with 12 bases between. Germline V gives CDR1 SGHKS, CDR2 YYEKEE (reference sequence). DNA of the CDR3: TGTGCCAGCAGCTCGGGGAGGGGGGCTAACTATGGCTACACCTTC. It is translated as CASSSGRGANYGYTF.

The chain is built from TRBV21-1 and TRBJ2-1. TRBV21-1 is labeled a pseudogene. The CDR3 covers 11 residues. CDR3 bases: TGTGCCAGCAGCAATAAAACCCTCGCGTTCTTC. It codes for CASSNKTLAFF.

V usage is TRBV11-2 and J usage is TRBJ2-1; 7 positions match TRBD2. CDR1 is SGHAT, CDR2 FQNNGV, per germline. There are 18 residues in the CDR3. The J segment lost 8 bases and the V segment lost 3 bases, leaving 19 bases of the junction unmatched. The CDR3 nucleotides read TGTGCCAGCAGCTTTGGTGAGAGACGCAGGAGCGGGATTGATGAGCAGTTCTTC. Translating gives CASSFGERRRSGIDEQFF.

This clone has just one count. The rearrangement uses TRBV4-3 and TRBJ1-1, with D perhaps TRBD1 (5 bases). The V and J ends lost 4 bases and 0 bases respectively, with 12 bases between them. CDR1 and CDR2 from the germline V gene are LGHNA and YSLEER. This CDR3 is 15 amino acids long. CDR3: CASSLREGMNTEAFF. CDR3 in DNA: TGCGCCAGCAGCCTCAGGGAGGGAATGAACACTGAAGCTTTCTTT.

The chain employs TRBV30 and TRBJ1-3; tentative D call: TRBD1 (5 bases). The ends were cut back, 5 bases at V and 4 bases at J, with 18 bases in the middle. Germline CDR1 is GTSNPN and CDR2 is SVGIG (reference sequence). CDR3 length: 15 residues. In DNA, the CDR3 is TGTGCCTGGTTGGTCGTCGGGACGAAAGGAAACACCATATATTTT. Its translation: CAWLVVGTKGNTIYF.

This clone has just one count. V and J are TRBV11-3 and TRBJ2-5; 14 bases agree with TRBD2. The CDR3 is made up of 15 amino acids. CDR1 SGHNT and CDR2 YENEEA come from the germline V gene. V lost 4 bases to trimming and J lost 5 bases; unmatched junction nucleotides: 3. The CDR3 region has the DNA TGTGCCAGCAGCTCGGGACTAGCGGGAGTGGAGACCCAGTACTTC. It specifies CASSSGLAGVETQYF.

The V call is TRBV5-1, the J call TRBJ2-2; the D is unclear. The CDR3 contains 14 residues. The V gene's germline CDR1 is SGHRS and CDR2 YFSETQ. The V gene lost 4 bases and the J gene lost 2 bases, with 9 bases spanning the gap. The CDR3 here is CASSRTVNTGELFF. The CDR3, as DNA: TGCGCCAGCAGCCGGACCGTTAACACCGGGGAGCTGTTTTTT.

The CDR3 loop is CASSQDLTSGRGEQFF. The CDR3 bases are TGTGCCAGCAGCCAAGATCTGACTAGCGGGAGGGGTGAGCAGTTCTTC. The V and J genes are TRBV4-2 and TRBJ2-1, with TRBD2 matching over 14 bases. This CDR3 has 16 residues. After removal of 0 bases from V and 9 bases from J, the junction contained 4 bases not matched to a gene. Germline assignment: CDR1 LGHNA and CDR2 YNFKEQ.

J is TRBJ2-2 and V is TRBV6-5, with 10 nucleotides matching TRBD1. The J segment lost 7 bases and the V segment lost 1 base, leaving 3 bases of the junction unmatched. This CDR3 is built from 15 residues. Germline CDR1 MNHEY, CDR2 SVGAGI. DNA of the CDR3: TGTGCCAGCAGTTACTGGACAGGGGGTCACGGGGAGCTGTTTTTT. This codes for CASSYWTGGHGELFF.

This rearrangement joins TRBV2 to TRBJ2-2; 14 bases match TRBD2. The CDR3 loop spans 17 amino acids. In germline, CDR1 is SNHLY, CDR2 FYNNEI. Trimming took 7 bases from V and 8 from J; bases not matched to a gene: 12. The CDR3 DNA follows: TGTGCCAGCACCCCGCGACGACTAGCGGGGGGGGCGGGGGAGCTGTTTTTT. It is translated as CASTPRRLAGGAGELFF.

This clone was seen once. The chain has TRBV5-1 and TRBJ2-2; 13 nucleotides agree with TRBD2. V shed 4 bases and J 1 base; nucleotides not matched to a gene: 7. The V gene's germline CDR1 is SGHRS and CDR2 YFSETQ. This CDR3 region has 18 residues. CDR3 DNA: TGCGCCAGCAGCACCGGACTAGCGGGAGCGGGGAACACCGGGGAGCTGTTTTTT. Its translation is CASSTGLAGAGNTGELFF. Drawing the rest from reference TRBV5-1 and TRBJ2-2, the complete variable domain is KAGVTQTPRYLIKTRGQQVTLSCSPISGHRSVSWYQQTPGQGLQFLFEYFSETQRNKGNFPGRFSGRQFSNSRSEMNVSTLELGDSALYLCASSTGLAGAGNTGELFFGEGSRLTVL.

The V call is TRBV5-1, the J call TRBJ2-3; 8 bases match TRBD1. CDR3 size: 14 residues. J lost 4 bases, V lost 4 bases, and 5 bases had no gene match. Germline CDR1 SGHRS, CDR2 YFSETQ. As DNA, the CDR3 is TGCGCCAGCAGCGCACAGGGGGATGCAGATACGCAGTATTTT. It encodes CASSAQGDADTQYF.

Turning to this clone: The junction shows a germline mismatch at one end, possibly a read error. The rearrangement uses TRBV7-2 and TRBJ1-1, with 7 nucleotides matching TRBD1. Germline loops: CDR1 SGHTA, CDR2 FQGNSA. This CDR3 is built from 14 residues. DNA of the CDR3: TGTGCCAGCAACTTACAGGGGTTGGACACTGAAGCTTTCTTT. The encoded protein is CASNLQGLDTEAFF.